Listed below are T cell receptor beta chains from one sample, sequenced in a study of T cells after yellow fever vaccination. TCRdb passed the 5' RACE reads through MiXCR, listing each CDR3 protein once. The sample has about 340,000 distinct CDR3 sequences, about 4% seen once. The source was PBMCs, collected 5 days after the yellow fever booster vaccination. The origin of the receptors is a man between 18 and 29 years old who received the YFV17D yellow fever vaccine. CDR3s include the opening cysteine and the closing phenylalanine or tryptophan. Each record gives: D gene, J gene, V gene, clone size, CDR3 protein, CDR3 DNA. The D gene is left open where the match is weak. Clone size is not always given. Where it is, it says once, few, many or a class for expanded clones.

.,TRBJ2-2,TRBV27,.,CASSLGQSGELFF,TGTGCCAGCAGTCTCGGACAGTCCGGGGAGCTGTTTTTT
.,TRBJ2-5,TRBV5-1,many,CASSLEETQYF,TGCGCCAGCAGCTTGGAAGAGACCCAGTACTTC
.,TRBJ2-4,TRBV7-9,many,CASSLEAGAKNIQYF,TGTGCCAGCAGCTTAGAAGCGGGTGCCAAAAACATTCAGTACTTC
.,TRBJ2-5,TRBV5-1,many,CASSYLPGPGEVQYF,TGCGCCAGCAGCTACTTACCGGGACCAGGAGAGGTCCAGTACTTC
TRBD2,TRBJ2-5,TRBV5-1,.,CASSIGRGGLQETQYF,TGCGCCAGCAGCATTGGTCGGGGGGGCTTACAAGAGACCCAGTACTTC
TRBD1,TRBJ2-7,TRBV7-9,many,CASSQEGQGYYEQYF,TGTGCCAGCAGCCAGGAAGGACAGGGTTACTACGAGCAGTACTTC
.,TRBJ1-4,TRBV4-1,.,CASSQSEERKVF,TGCGCCAGCAGCCAGTCGGAAGAAAGGAAGGTTTTT
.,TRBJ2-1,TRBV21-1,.,CASRIGEQVYEQFF,TGTGCCAGCAGGATAGGGGAACAGGTCTATGAGCAGTTCTTC
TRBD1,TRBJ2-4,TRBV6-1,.,CATTVQGSMDIQYF,TGTGCCACCACGGTACAGGGGTCAATGGACATTCAGTACTTC
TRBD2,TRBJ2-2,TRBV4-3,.,CASSQMAIAGGRSGELFF,TGCGCCAGCAGCCAAATGGCTATTGCGGGGGGGCGTAGCGGGGAGCTGTTTTTT
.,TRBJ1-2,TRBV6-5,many,CASSFGQSGGYTF,TGTGCCAGCAGTTTCGGGCAATCCGGAGGCTACACCTTC
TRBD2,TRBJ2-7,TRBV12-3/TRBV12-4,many,CASSQGLAGASYEQYF,TGTGCCAGCAGTCAGGGACTAGCGGGGGCTTCCTACGAGCAGTACTTC
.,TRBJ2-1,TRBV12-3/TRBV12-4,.,CASSIRGRGSLNEQFF,TGTGCCAGCAGCATCCGGGGGCGGGGGTCCCTAAATGAGCAGTTCTTC
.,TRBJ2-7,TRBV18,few,CASSPPSRVWDEQYF,TGTGCCAGCTCACCACCCTCCAGGGTTTGGGACGAGCAGTACTTC
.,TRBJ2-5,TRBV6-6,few,CASSYSGGGAETQYF,TGTGCCAGCAGTTACTCTGGAGGGGGTGCGGAGACCCAGTACTTC
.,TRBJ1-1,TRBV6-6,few,CASHSPSTEAFF,TGTGCCAGCCATAGCCCCTCTACTGAAGCTTTCTTT
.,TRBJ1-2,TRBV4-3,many,CASSQDRTGPYYGYTF,TGCGCCAGCAGCCAAGATCGAACGGGACCGTACTATGGCTACACCTTC
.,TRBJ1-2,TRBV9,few,CASSVETGYGYTF,TGTGCCAGCAGCGTAGAGACTGGCTATGGCTACACCTTC
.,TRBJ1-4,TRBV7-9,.,CASSFQQGIGEKLFF,TGTGCCAGCAGCTTTCAACAGGGCATCGGTGAAAAACTGTTTTTT
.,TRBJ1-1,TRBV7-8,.,CASSSIISGTEAFF,TGTGCCAGCAGCTCTATTATCTCGGGGACTGAAGCTTTCTTT
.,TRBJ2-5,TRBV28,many,CASSLTGETQYF,TGTGCCAGCAGTTTAACGGGGGAGACCCAGTACTTC
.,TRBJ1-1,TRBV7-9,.,CASSPISNAEAFF,TGTGCCAGCAGCCCCATAAGCAATGCTGAAGCTTTCTTT
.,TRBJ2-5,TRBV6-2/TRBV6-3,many,CASKSTGYETQYF,TGTGCCAGCAAAAGTACGGGGTACGAGACCCAGTACTTC
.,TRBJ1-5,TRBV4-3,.,CASSQDRGSTSNQPQHF,TGCGCCAGCAGCCAAGATCGGGGGTCGACCTCCAATCAGCCCCAGCATTTT
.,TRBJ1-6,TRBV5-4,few,CASSPTGTDHGPLHF,TGTGCCAGCAGCCCCACCGGGACGGACCATGGTCCCCTCCACTTT
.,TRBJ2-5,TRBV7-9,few,CASTASVGTLWGTQYF,TGTGCCAGCACCGCCAGCGTAGGAACACTGTGGGGGACCCAGTACTTC
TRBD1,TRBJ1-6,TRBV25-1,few,CASSEFGQGYSPLHF,TGTGCCAGCAGTGAATTTGGACAGGGGTATTCACCCCTCCACTTT
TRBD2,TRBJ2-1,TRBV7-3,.,CASSIIAGGSYNEQFF,TGTGCCAGCAGCATAATAGCGGGGGGTTCCTACAATGAGCAGTTCTTC
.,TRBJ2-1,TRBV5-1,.,CASSQESPPRRQFF,TGCGCCAGCAGCCAAGAATCCCCACCCCGCCGGCAGTTCTTC
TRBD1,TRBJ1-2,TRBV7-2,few,CASSLAQRTGDGYTF,TGTGCCAGCAGCTTAGCGCAAAGGACAGGGGACGGCTACACCTTC
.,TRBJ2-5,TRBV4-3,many,CASSQPGEGGETQYF,TGCGCCAGCAGCCAGCCGGGTGAGGGTGGGGAGACCCAGTACTTC
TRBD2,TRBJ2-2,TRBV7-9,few,CASSSGTRLRSGELFF,TGTGCCAGCAGCTCCGGGACTAGGCTTAGGAGCGGGGAGCTGTTTTTT
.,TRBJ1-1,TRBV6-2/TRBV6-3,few,CASSYGQSEAFF,TGTGCCAGCAGTTACGGACAGTCTGAAGCTTTCTTT
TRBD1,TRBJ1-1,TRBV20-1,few,CSAHFTGVDNEAFF,TGCAGTGCTCATTTCACAGGGGTCGATAATGAAGCTTTCTTT
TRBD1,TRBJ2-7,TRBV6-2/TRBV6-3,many,CASSAGTAFYEQYF,TGTGCCAGCAGCGCCGGGACAGCTTTCTACGAGCAGTACTTC
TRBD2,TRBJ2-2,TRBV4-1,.,CASSPLPHPTSGGGTGELFF,TGCGCCAGCAGCCCCCTCCCCCACCCCACTTCGGGCGGGGGAACCGGGGAGCTGTTTTTT
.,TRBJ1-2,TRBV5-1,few,CASSLVDPNYGYTF,TGCGCCAGCAGCTTGGTGGACCCTAACTATGGCTACACCTTC
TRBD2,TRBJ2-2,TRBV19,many,CASKSGSGGPNTGELFF,TGTGCCAGTAAGAGCGGTAGCGGGGGCCCCAACACCGGGGAGCTGTTTTTT
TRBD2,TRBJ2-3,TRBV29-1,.,CSVAGKRTDTQYF,TGCAGCGTAGCGGGGAAGAGAACAGATACGCAGTATTTT
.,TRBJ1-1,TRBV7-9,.,CASSSRVATEAFF,TGTGCCAGCAGCTCCAGGGTCGCCACTGAAGCTTTCTTT
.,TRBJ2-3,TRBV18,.,CASSQLASSTDTQYF,TGTGCCAGCTCACAGCTAGCTTCGAGCACAGATACGCAGTATTTT
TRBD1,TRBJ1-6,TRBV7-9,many,CASIHTTGDNSPLHF,TGTGCCAGCATCCACACGACAGGGGATAATTCACCCCTCCACTTT
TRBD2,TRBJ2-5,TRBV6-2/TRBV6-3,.,CASSWGLATKTQYF,TGTGCCAGCAGTTGGGGACTAGCTACGAAGACCCAGTACTTC